The sample holds many counts of the clone carrying this T cell receptor (beta chain). The antigen is not known. The genomic DNA TCR beta CDR3 region underwent two rounds of multiplex PCR. Gene-specific primers for each TRBV and TRBJ gene drove first-round PCR. TCRdb re-analysed the multiplex PCR reads in MiXCR, keeping a single row per CDR3 protein. The sample consists of fewer than 40,000 distinct CDR3 sequences, under 35% of them appearing once. These data belong to a study of prognosis after radiotherapy for stage I lung cancer. Overall study results and limits: Post-treatment Shannon entropy following stereotactic body radiation therapy was lower among patients who developed distant metastases.

The input for sequencing was PBMCs, taken before or after stereotactic body radiation therapy (not recorded which). This TCR derives from a donor aged 50 or older with non-small cell lung cancer.

CDR3 bases: TGCAGCGTTCAGGGACGCGCGTACGAGCAGTACTTC. It is translated as CSVQGRAYEQYF. The V and J genes are TRBV29-1 and TRBJ2-7, with D perhaps TRBD1 or TRBD2 (5 bases each). V was cut by 5 bases and J by 4 bases, with 12 bases left in between. Germline CDR1 is SQVTM and CDR2 is ANQGSEA. This CDR3 is 12 amino acids long.